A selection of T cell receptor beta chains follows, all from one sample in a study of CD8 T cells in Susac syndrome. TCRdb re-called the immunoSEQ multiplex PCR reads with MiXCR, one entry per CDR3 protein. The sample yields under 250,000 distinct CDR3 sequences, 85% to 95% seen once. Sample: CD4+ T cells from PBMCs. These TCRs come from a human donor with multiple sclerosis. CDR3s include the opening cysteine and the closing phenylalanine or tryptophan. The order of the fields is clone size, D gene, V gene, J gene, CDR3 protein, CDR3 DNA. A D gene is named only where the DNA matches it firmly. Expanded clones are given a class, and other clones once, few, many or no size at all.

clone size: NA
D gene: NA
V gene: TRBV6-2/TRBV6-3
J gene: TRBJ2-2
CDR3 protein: CASISRGLSDKANTGELFF
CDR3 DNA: TGTGCCAGCATCTCTAGGGGACTGTCAGATAAGGCAAACACCGGGGAGCTGTTTTTT

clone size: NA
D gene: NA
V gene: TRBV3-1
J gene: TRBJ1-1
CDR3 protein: CASSQGLAGTEAFF
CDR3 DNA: TGTGCCAGCAGCCAAGGGCTTGCAGGGACTGAAGCTTTCTTT

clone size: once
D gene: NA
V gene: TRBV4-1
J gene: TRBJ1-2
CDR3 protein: CASSQDTEGYTF
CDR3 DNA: TGCGCCAGCAGCCAAGATACAGAGGGCTACACCTTC

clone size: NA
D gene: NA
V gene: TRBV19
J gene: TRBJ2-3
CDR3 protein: CASSPKGASGSTDTQYF
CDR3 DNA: TGTGCCAGTAGTCCTAAGGGGGCTAGCGGGAGCACAGATACGCAGTATTTT

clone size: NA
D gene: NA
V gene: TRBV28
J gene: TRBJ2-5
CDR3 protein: CASSWASGHETQYF
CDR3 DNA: TGTGCCAGCAGTTGGGCTTCGGGGCACGAGACCCAGTACTTC

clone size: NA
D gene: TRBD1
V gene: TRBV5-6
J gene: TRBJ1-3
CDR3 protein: CASSGGQGRSIYF
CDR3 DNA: TGTGCCAGCAGCGGGGGACAGGGGAGGTCCATATATTTT

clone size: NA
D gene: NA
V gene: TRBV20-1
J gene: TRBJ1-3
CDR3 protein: CSARGARASGNTIYF
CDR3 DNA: TGCAGTGCACGAGGGGCTAGGGCATCTGGAAACACCATATATTTT

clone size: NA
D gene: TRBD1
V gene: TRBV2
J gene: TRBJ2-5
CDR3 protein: CASSPTGGLLETQYF
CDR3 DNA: TGTGCCAGCAGTCCGACAGGGGGTCTCTTAGAGACCCAGTACTTC

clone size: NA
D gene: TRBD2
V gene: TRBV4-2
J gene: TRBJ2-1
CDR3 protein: CASSQELAGSYNEQFF
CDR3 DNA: TGTGCCAGCAGCCAAGAACTAGCGGGATCCTACAATGAGCAGTTCTTC

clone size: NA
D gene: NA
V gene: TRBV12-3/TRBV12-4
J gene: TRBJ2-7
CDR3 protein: CASSFTRAPRQYF
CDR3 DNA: TGTGCCAGCAGTTTCACCCGGGCACCCCGGCAGTACTTC

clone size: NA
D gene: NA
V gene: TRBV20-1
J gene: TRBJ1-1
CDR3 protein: CSARAQGLGYTEAFF
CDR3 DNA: TGCAGTGCTAGAGCGCAGGGATTAGGTTACACTGAAGCTTTCTTT

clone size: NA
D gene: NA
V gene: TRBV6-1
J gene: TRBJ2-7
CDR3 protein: CASTEPGVTYEQYF
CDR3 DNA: TGTGCCAGCACCGAACCAGGGGTAACCTACGAGCAGTACTTC

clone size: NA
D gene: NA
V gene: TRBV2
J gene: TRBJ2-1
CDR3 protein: CASSSVSRYNEQFF
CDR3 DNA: TGTGCCAGCAGTTCCGTTTCCAGATACAATGAGCAGTTCTTC

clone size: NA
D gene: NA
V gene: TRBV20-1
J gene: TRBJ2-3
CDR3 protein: CSARTSSDTQYF
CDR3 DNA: TGCAGTGCTCGGACCTCGTCAGATACGCAGTATTTT

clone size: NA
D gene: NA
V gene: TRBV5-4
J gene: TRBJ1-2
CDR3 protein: CASSGLTRRSGSGYTF
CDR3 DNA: TGTGCCAGCAGCGGGCTTACTCGGAGGTCTGGAAGTGGCTACACCTTC

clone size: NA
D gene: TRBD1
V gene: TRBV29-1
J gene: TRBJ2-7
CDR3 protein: CSVGQGVTYEQYF
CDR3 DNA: TGCAGCGTTGGACAGGGGGTGACCTACGAGCAGTACTTC

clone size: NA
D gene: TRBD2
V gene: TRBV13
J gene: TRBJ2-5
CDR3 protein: CASSVTALAYQETQYF
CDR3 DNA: TGTGCCAGCAGCGTAACCGCACTAGCGTACCAAGAGACCCAGTACTTC

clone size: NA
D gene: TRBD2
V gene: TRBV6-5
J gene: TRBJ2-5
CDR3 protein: CASSLLGAGGETQYF
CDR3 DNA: TGTGCCAGCAGCCTACTCGGGGCGGGAGGAGAGACCCAGTACTTC

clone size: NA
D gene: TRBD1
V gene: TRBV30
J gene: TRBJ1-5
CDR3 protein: CAWSGTGKWPQHF
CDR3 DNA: TGTGCCTGGAGCGGGACAGGCAAGTGGCCCCAGCATTTT

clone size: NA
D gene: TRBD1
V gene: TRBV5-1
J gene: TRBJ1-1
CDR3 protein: CASSPRGQGTEAFF
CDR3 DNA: TGCGCCAGCAGCCCCCGGGGACAGGGGACTGAAGCTTTCTTT

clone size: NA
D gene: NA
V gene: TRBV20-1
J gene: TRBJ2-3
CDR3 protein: CSARRDTQYF
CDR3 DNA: TGCAGTGCTAGGCGAGATACGCAGTATTTT

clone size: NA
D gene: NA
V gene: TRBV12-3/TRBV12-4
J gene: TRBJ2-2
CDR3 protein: CASSFGTTANTGELFF
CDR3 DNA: TGTGCCAGCAGTTTTGGGACGACAGCGAACACCGGGGAGCTGTTTTTT

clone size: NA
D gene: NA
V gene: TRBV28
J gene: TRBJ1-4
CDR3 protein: CAIRQGGTTNEKLFF
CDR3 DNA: TGTGCCATCCGACAAGGGGGGACGACTAATGAAAAACTGTTTTTT

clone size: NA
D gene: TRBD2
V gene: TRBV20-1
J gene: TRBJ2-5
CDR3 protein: CSARRTSGRVGTQYF
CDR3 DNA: TGCAGTGCTAGAAGGACTAGCGGGAGGGTCGGGACCCAGTACTTC

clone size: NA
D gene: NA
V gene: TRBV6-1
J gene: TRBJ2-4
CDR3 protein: CASIRRGPDGGNIQYF
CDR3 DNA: TGTGCCAGCATCCGGCGAGGACCCGACGGGGGAAACATTCAGTACTTC

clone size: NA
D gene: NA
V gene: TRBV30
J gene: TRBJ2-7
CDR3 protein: CAWSRVEYEQYF
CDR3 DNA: TGTGCCTGGAGTCGGGTCGAGTACGAGCAGTACTTC

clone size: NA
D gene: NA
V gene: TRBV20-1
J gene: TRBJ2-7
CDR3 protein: CSARVDTSYEQYF
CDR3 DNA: TGCAGTGCTAGAGTGGACACGTCCTACGAGCAGTACTTC

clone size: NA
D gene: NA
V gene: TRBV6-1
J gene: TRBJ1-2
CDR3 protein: CASSPVSSQGPGYGYTF
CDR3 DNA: TGTGCCAGCAGTCCCGTCTCGTCACAGGGACCCGGATATGGCTACACCTTC

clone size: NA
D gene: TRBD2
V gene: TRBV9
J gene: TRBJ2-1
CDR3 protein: CASSPLAALGNEQFF
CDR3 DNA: TGTGCCAGCAGCCCACTAGCGGCCCTGGGCAATGAGCAGTTCTTC